Below are 5 T cell receptor beta chains sequenced from a single sample in a study of blood T cell repertoires in COVID-19. Libraries were prepared by immunoSEQ multiplex PCR; TCRdb keeps only in-frame clonotypes and omits some of them. This table holds a few hundred thousand clones, roughly 88% found once. The sequenced sample consisted of peripheral blood. The receptors here all came from a woman in her fifties or sixties with active or convalescent COVID-19.

The V gene is TRBV7-8, the J gene TRBJ1-4; 9 positions match TRBD1. There are 16 residues in the CDR3. V dropped 5 bases and J dropped 3; count of bases not matched to a gene: 7. The germline V gene has CDR1 SGHVS and CDR2 FQNEAQ. CDR3: CASSGQGSWANEKLFF. CDR3 coding DNA: TGTGCCAGCAGCGGACAGGGGTCTTGGGCTAATGAAAAACTGTTTTTT.

This clone was recorded once. CDR3 in amino acids: CASSPVRQWPSGNTIYF. DNA for the CDR3: TGTGCCAGCTCACCAGTTCGACAGTGGCCCTCTGGAAACACCATATATTTT. The genes are TRBV18 and TRBJ1-3, with a weak D call TRBD1 (5 bases). Trimming removed 2 bases at V and 0 bases at J, with 14 bases between. Germline assignment: CDR1 KGHSH and CDR2 LQKENI. The CDR3 runs 17 residues.

The rearrangement links TRBV9 to TRBJ1-2; no clear D. The V and J ends lost 3 bases and 2 bases respectively, with 11 bases between them. The CDR3 is 14 amino acids. Germline V lookup: CDR1 SGDLS, CDR2 YYNGEE. Here the CDR3 DNA reads TGTGCCAGCAGCGCGGTCAGCGAGAACTATGGCTACACCTTC. It translates to CASSAVSENYGYTF. The complete variable domain, with remaining parts taken from reference TRBV9 and TRBJ1-2, reads DSGVTQTPKHLITATGQRVTLRCSPRSGDLSVYWYQQSLDQGLQFLIQYYNGEERAKGNILERFSAQQFPDLHSELNLSSLELGDSALYFCASSAVSENYGYTFGSGTRLTVV.

The genes are TRBV2 and TRBJ2-2; no reliable D call. The CDR3 consists of 15 residues. V lost 9 bases and J 5 bases, leaving 19 bases between the germline ends. Germline V CDR1 and CDR2: SNHLY, FYNNEI. CDR3 sequence (DNA): TGTGCCAGACAGCCATCCCCCGATAGGACCGGGGAGCTGTTTTTT. This sequence encodes CARQPSPDRTGELFF.

This chain connects TRBV12-3 or TRBV12-4 to TRBJ2-7, with 7 bases aligning to TRBD1. J gave up 2 bases and V 6 bases, and 4 bases lay outside the gene matches. CDR3 length: 13 amino acids. In DNA form, the CDR3 reads TGTGCCAGCAGCCCCGGACAGGCCTACGAGCAGTACTTC. Protein: CASSPGQAYEQYF.